This section outlines one T cell receptor beta chain sequence together with its context. The record originates from a study of CD8+ T cells in alopecia areata. The overall study: Patients received oral tofacitinib, 5 to 10 mg twice daily, for moderate-to-severe alopecia areata.

The CDR3 is made up of 14 amino acids. Germline V gene data show CDR1 as SNHLY and CDR2 as FYNNEI. Trimming left V 1 base short and J 7 bases short, with 11 bases between. Once RNA had been extracted, it was reverse transcribed into cDNA to act as the sequencing template. Some clones are missing from TCRdb's copy, which holds only in-frame ones; the method was immunoSEQ multiplex PCR. The profile shows fewer than 250,000 clones, roughly two fifths of them singletons. The treatment denotes: oral pan-JAK inhibitor, 5-10 mg twice daily. Punch biopsies of lesional scalp, plus peripheral blood, were taken from alopecia areata patients.

The sequence was obtained from a human donor with alopecia areata. The sample consisted of CD4+ T cells sorted from blood, taken at roughly week 30, from a patient treated with tofacitinib. The chain combines TRBV2 with TRBJ1-5; D remains ambiguous. The CDR3 is CASSEVGGRQPQHF. CDR3 nucleotide sequence: TGTGCCAGCAGTGAAGTTGGCGGTCGACAGCCCCAGCATTTT.